These T cell receptor beta chains were read from a single sample in a study of T-cell memory formation after mild COVID-19. TCRdb passed the 5' RACE reads through MiXCR, listing each CDR3 protein once. The table includes around 340,000 distinct CDR3 sequences, 10% to 15% detected once. Sequencing used PBMCs or a T cell subset sorted from them (not recorded which). Receptors were obtained from a man younger than 35 who had mild COVID-19 (a few samples of this study predate the infection). Cell type and time point are not known. The CDR3 runs from the conserved cysteine through the conserved F or W. D genes are given only for firm matches. Rows give clone size only sometimes, using once, few, many, or a class for an expanded clone.

D gene,clone size,J gene,V gene,CDR3 protein,CDR3 DNA
-,-,TRBJ1-6,TRBV7-8,CASSLEGKTAPLHF,TGTGCCAGCAGCTTAGAAGGGAAAACGGCCCCCCTCCACTTT
TRBD1,many,TRBJ1-1,TRBV4-3,CASGMTGGSTEAFF,TGCGCCAGCGGGATGACAGGGGGAAGCACTGAAGCTTTCTTT
-,few,TRBJ2-7,TRBV6-6,CASSYVGKGSYEQYF,TGTGCCAGCAGTTACGTGGGTAAGGGCTCCTACGAGCAGTACTTC
-,-,TRBJ1-1,TRBV19,CASIRGSEAFF,TGTGCCAGTATCCGGGGGTCTGAAGCTTTCTTT
-,-,TRBJ2-1,TRBV6-2/TRBV6-3,CASSYAPGVNEQFF,TGTGCCAGCAGTTACGCCCCAGGGGTCAATGAGCAGTTCTTC
-,-,TRBJ2-1,TRBV2,CASIASRNSYNEQFF,TGTGCCAGCATAGCTTCAAGGAACTCCTACAATGAGCAGTTCTTC
TRBD1,-,TRBJ1-4,TRBV28,CASRVDRNTREKLFF,TGTGCCAGCAGGGTGGACAGGAACACCCGCGAGAAACTGTTTTTT
-,few,TRBJ2-1,TRBV11-2,CASSLTRAPDNEQFF,TGTGCCAGCAGCTTAACCCGGGCTCCAGACAATGAGCAGTTCTTC
TRBD1,-,TRBJ1-2,TRBV20-1,CSARETGESYYGYTF,TGCAGTGCTAGGGAGACAGGGGAATCCTACTATGGCTACACCTTC
-,-,TRBJ1-1,TRBV4-1,CASSHGRMNTEAFF,TGCGCCAGCAGCCACGGCAGGATGAACACTGAAGCTTTCTTT
-,few,TRBJ1-1,TRBV18,CASSPSPDTEAFF,TGTGCCAGCTCACCGTCTCCGGACACTGAAGCTTTCTTT
-,many,TRBJ1-2,TRBV20-1,CSASTPQANYGYTF,TGCAGTGCTAGCACCCCACAGGCTAACTATGGCTACACCTTC
-,-,TRBJ1-1,TRBV5-1,CASSLALGVNTEAFF,TGCGCCAGCAGCTTGGCCTTGGGAGTGAACACTGAAGCTTTCTTT
TRBD2,many,TRBJ2-3,TRBV5-1,CASRETSGGTDTQYF,TGCGCCAGCCGAGAGACTAGCGGGGGCACAGATACGCAGTATTTT
-,-,TRBJ2-1,TRBV7-6,CASSFWAGYNEQFF,TGTGCCAGCAGCTTCTGGGCGGGGTACAATGAGCAGTTCTTC
-,few,TRBJ2-5,TRBV15,CATSRDQGPQETQYF,TGTGCCACCAGCAGAGATCAGGGGCCCCAAGAGACCCAGTACTTC
-,few,TRBJ2-5,TRBV29-1,CSVTGASNQETQYF,TGCAGCGTAACGGGGGCCAGTAACCAAGAGACCCAGTACTTC
TRBD1,few,TRBJ1-1,TRBV6-5,CASSWTGVADTEAFF,TGTGCCAGCAGTTGGACAGGGGTCGCGGACACTGAAGCTTTCTTT
-,few,TRBJ2-5,TRBV7-8,CASSAVQRGFGEETQYF,TGTGCCAGCAGCGCCGTCCAAAGGGGATTTGGGGAAGAGACCCAGTACTTC
TRBD2,few,TRBJ2-3,TRBV27,CASSLGSGGRTDTQYF,TGTGCCAGCAGTTTGGGTAGCGGGGGCCGCACAGATACGCAGTATTTT
-,-,TRBJ1-3,TRBV7-8,CASSLIGGNTIYF,TGTGCCAGCAGCTTGATTGGTGGGAACACCATATATTTT
-,few,TRBJ1-5,TRBV7-2,CASSSPGYNQPQHF,TGTGCCAGCAGCTCCCCCGGGTACAATCAGCCCCAGCATTTT
TRBD2,few,TRBJ2-3,TRBV6-5,CASSRLAGSRTDTQYF,TGTGCCAGCAGTCGACTAGCGGGGTCGAGGACAGATACGCAGTATTTT
-,once,TRBJ1-3,TRBV7-2,CASRLNSGNTIYF,TGTGCCAGCAGACTTAACTCTGGAAACACCATATATTTT
-,-,TRBJ2-2,TRBV6-5,CASSYVEGAGELFF,TGTGCCAGCAGTTATGTTGAGGGAGCCGGGGAGCTGTTTTTT
-,few,TRBJ2-1,TRBV20-1,CSARDSARHNEQFF,TGCAGTGCTAGAGATTCGGCGCGGCACAATGAGCAGTTCTTC